The rows below give T cell receptor beta chains drawn from one sample of a study of cytomegalovirus exposure and HLA in healthy donors. The data were produced by immunoSEQ multiplex PCR, yet TCRdb's version contains in-frame clones alone and is incomplete. Among roughly 120,000 clones listed, 74% were seen once. The sample was PBMCs. These receptors all come from a woman between 45 and 60 years old in good health and CMV-seropositive. The conserved cysteine and the conserved F or W are not part of the CDR3 here. Each record gives: J gene, clone size, V gene, CDR3 protein. Only some rows state a clone size, as once, few, many or a class for expanded clones.

>TRBJ1-1|NA|TRBV7-8
ASSWDRVTEAF
>NA|NA|TRBV4-2
ASSQARDNSYEQY
>TRBJ2-7|NA|TRBV6-5
ASSYGQGSYEQY
>TRBJ2-7|NA|TRBV6-1
ASNGQAISREQY
>TRBJ1-6|few|TRBV2
ASRGTGALNSPLH
>TRBJ2-3|NA|TRBV7-6
ASSPGGSTDTQY
>TRBJ1-1|NA|TRBV2
ATPRGQGNTEAF
>TRBJ2-7|few|TRBV18
ASSLGQGDEQY
>TRBJ1-3|once|TRBV10-3
AISDRGIGNTIY
>TRBJ1-1|NA|TRBV10-3
AISEVDREEAF
>TRBJ1-3|NA|TRBV5-1
ASSLDSNRMPGNTIY
>TRBJ2-2|NA|TRBV5-1
ASSLADAGGLTGELF
>TRBJ2-6|NA|TRBV18
ASSPLAVGANVLT
>TRBJ1-6|NA|TRBV5-1
ASSLTGIDSPLH
>TRBJ1-2|NA|TRBV5-1
ASSLGDIQVYGYT
>TRBJ2-1|NA|TRBV9
ASSAGTSGVHEQF
>TRBJ2-1|NA|TRBV10-1
ASSDPNLDEQF
>TRBJ2-5|NA|TRBV7-9
ASSLGAGGGETQY
>TRBJ2-7|few|TRBV7-2
ASSLSPNPPYYEQY
>TRBJ2-3|NA|TRBV4-1
ASSQVIAGVADTQY
>TRBJ2-3|once|TRBV5-4
ATAAGGQKVTDTQY
>TRBJ2-7|NA|TRBV7-8
ASGGSFYEQY
>TRBJ1-2|NA|TRBV5-6
ASSLGQRYGYT
>TRBJ1-1|once|TRBV21-1
ASSNQGTEAF
>TRBJ2-7|NA|TRBV7-2
ASSLGLAGNYEQY
>TRBJ1-3|NA|TRBV7-2
ASSIRESSGNTIY
>TRBJ2-3|NA|TRBV4-3
ASSQGEGESTDTQY
>TRBJ2-1|NA|TRBV11-3
ASSLEEGAYNEQF
>TRBJ2-3|NA|TRBV5-1
ASSLIAGGTDTQY
>TRBJ1-2|NA|TRBV28
ASSLQREGYT
>TRBJ1-1|many|TRBV6-6
ASSYSTAEAF
>TRBJ2-7|NA|TRBV15
ATSRDLGSFDSRFSYEQY
>TRBJ2-3|NA|TRBV7-9
ASSPGWGDTDTQY
>TRBJ1-5|few|TRBV29-1
SSPARDREYSNQPQH
>TRBJ2-6|NA|TRBV28
ASSMSSGANVLT
>TRBJ2-3|once|TRBV9
ASSPSVTDTQY
>TRBJ1-2|NA|TRBV5-1
ASSGGDREYGYT
>TRBJ2-7|NA|TRBV7-8
ASSLQRNPSTYEQY
>TRBJ1-2|NA|TRBV7-9
ASSLGGADSSYT
>TRBJ2-7|NA|TRBV27
ASSLYQGDAYEQY
>TRBJ2-1|NA|TRBV19
ASSTSGGDYNEQF
>TRBJ2-1|NA|TRBV7-9
ASSSDPGSIEQF
>TRBJ2-5|NA|TRBV27
ASRASGETQY
>TRBJ2-7|NA|TRBV5-3
ARSRKTGERSLYEQY
>TRBJ1-2|NA|TRBV19
ASSNDRVSGYT
>TRBJ1-5|NA|TRBV28
ASIFVLGTNQPQH
>TRBJ2-7|NA|TRBV5-1
ASSLEQHSYEQY